Many counts were recorded for the clone carrying this TCR beta chain. This sample was included in a study of neurological immune-mediated disorders. Germline V gene data show CDR1 as MNHEY and CDR2 as SMNVEV (reference sequence). The J segment lost 3 bases and the V segment lost 8 bases, leaving 5 bases of the junction unmatched. CDR3 length: 14 amino acids. TCRdb used MiXCR to reprocess the 5' RACE reads, holding one entry per CDR3 protein. The table lists 60,000 to 80,000 distinct CDR3 sequences, more than 4% of them singletons. The chain recombines TRBV27 with TRBJ2-3, with 10 positions matching TRBD2. The sequence came from a woman in her forties or fifties with multiple sclerosis. Input material: PBMCs. CDR3 nucleotides: TGTGCCAGCGGACCAGCGGGGGGGACAGATACGCAGTATTTT. It encodes CASGPAGGTDTQYF.